This is a list of T cell receptor beta chains from one sample in a study of blood T cell repertoires in COVID-19. The data were produced by immunoSEQ multiplex PCR, yet TCRdb's version contains in-frame clones alone and is incomplete. The table has about 130,000 clones, roughly 88% seen once. Sequenced sample: PBMCs or T cells enriched from blood (not recorded which). The origin of the receptors is a man aged 50-60 years who had recovered from COVID-19. CDR3s leave out the opening cysteine and the closing phenylalanine or tryptophan.

j_call | v_call | cdr3_length | cdr3_aa
TRBJ1-5 | TRBV18 | 13 | ASSPTGLGNQPQH
TRBJ1-2 | TRBV27 | 12 | ASSLSTGVAGYT
TRBJ1-1 | TRBV18 | 11 | ASSPLRGTEAF
TRBJ2-5 | TRBV7-9 | 12 | ASSPGTSEGTQY
TRBJ1-6 | TRBV12-3/TRBV12-4 | 11 | ASSRDSFSPLH
TRBJ2-2 | TRBV2 | 13 | ASSESAGSTGELF
TRBJ2-2 | TRBV7-6 | 13 | ASSSRQGTHGELF
TRBJ1-5 | TRBV5-8 | 13 | ASSLGGTGSKPQH
TRBJ1-5 | TRBV5-5 | 12 | ASSLASGDQPQH
TRBJ2-7 | TRBV5-1 | 13 | ASSLTSGSIYEQY
TRBJ1-1 | TRBV7-2 | 11 | ASSERGATEAF
TRBJ2-3 | TRBV5-1 | 12 | ASSFGQGTDTQY
TRBJ1-2 | TRBV4-1 | 15 | ASSQVGWGQGMVGYT
TRBJ1-2 | TRBV19 | 13 | ASTDPRGRRYGYT
TRBJ1-6 | TRBV4-3 | 14 | ASSLGRERGHSPLH
TRBJ2-3 | TRBV6-5 | 12 | ASYTSGSTDTQY
TRBJ2-5 | TRBV19 | 11 | ASRGRAVETQY
TRBJ1-3 | TRBV5-1 | 13 | ASSVESGSGNTIY
TRBJ1-5 | TRBV18 | 12 | ASSPDRARQPQH
TRBJ1-1 | TRBV7-3 | 16 | ASSPQGPGYIMNTEAF
TRBJ2-2 | TRBV3-1/TRBV3-2 | 14 | ASSRGGAPNTGELF
TRBJ2-5 | TRBV7-9 | 13 | ASSFKWWGEETQY
TRBJ1-3 | TRBV5-1 | 12 | ASSSQGLGNTIY
TRBJ2-1 | TRBV12-3/TRBV12-4 | 11 | ASSWTPPNEQF
TRBJ1-4 | TRBV4-2 | 14 | ASSQGEVATNEKLF
TRBJ1-6 | TRBV2 | 12 | ASSAEGSNSPLH
TRBJ1-4 | TRBV7-9 | 12 | ASSSRQGREKLF
TRBJ2-7 | TRBV2 | 11 | ASSDEREGRQY
TRBJ2-2 | TRBV6-2/TRBV6-3 | 15 | ASSYGWGQGNTGELF
TRBJ2-3 | TRBV7-3 | 12 | ASSSSTGTDTQY
TRBJ2-2 | TRBV28 | 12 | ASTQGGATGELF
TRBJ2-7 | TRBV19 | 11 | ASSFGLAGEQY